This T cell receptor beta chain was sequenced in a study of T cell changes during pregnancy in multiple sclerosis. Produced via immunoSEQ multiplex PCR; TCRdb's table is partial and in-frame only. This table holds fewer than 60,000 clones, approximately 90% found once. The TCR was taken from a female donor with multiple sclerosis, enrolled in a pregnancy study. Specimen: CD4+ T cells from peripheral blood mononuclear cells, collected after pregnancy.

In DNA, the CDR3 is TGTGCCAGCAGCCCTAGGGGGTCCTACGAGCAGTACTTC. Translation gives CASSPRGSYEQYF. The chain combines TRBV5-6 with TRBJ2-7; perhaps TRBD1 as D (6 bases). The germline V and J ends were trimmed by 4 bases and 1 base, with 9 bases remaining between them. CDR3 length: 13 residues. CDR1 is SGHDT and CDR2 is YYEEEE in the germline V gene.